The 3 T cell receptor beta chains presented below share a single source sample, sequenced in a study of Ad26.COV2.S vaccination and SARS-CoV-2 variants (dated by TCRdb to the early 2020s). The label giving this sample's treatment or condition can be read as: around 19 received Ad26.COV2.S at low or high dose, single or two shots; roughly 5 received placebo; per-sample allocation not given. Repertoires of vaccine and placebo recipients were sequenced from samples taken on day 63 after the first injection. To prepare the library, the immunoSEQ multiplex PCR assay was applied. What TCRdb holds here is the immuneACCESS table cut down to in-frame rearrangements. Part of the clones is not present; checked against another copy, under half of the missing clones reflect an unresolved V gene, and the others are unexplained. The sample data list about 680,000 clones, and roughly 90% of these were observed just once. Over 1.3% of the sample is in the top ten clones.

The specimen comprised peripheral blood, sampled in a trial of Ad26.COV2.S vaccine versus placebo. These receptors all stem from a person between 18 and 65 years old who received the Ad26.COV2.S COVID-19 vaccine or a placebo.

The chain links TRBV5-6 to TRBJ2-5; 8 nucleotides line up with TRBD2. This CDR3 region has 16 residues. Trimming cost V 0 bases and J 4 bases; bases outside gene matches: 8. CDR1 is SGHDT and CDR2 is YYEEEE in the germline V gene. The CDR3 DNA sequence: TGTGCCAGCAGCTTGGTGGGTAGCGGGGCTTTAGAGACCCAGTACTTC. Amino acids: CASSLVGSGALETQYF.

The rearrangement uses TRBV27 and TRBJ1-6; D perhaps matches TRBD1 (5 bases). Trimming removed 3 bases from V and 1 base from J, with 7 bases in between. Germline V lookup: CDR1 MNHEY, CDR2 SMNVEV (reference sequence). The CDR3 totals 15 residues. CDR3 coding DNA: TGTGCCAGCAGTTTCAGGGTATCCTATAATTCACCCCTCCACTTT. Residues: CASSFRVSYNSPLHF.

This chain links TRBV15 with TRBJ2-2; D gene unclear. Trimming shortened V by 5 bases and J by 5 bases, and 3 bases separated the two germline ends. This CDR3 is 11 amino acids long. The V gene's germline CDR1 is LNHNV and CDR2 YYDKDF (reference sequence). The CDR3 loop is CATSWTGELFF. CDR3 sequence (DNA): TGTGCCACCAGCTGGACCGGGGAGCTGTTTTTT.